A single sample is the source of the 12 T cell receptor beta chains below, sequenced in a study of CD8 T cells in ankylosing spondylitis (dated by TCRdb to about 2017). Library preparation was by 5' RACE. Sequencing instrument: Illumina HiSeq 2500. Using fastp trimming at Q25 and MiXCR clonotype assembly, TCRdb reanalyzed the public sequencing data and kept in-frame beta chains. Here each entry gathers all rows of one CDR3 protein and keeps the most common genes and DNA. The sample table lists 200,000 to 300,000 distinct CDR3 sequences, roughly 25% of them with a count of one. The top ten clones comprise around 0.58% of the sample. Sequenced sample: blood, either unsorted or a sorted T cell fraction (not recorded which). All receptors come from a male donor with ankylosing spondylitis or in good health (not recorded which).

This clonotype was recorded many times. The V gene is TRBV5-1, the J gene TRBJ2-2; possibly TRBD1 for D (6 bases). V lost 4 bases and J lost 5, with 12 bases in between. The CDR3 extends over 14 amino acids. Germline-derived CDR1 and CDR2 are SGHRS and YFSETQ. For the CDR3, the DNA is TGCGCCAGCAGCGCATCAGGGGTTACCGGGGAGCTGTTTTTT. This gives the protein CASSASGVTGELFF.

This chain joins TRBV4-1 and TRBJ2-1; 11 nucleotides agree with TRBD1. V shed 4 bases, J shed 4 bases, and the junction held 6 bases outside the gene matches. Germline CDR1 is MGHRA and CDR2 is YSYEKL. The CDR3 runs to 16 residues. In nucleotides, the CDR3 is TGCGCCAGCAGCCTGACGGACAGGGGGCCTTACAATGAGCAGTTCTTC. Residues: CASSLTDRGPYNEQFF.

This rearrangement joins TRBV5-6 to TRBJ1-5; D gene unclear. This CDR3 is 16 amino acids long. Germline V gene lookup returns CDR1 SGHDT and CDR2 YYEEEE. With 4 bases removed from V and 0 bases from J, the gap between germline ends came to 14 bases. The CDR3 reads CASSPRRLGSNQPQHF. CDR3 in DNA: TGTGCCAGCAGCCCCCGGAGACTTGGTAGCAATCAGCCCCAGCATTTT.

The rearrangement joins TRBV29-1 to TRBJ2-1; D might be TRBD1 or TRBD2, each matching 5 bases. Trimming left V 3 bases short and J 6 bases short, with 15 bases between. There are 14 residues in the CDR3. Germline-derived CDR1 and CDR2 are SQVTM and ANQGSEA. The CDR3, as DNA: TGCAGCGTTGATATTGCGGGTGGGGGCAATGAGCAGTTCTTC. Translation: CSVDIAGGGNEQFF.

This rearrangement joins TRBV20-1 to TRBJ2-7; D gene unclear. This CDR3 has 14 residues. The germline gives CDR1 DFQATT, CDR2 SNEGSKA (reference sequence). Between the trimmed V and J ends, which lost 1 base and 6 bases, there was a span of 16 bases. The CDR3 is CSARAPQISGEQYF. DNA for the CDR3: TGCAGTGCTAGAGCCCCCCAAATCTCGGGCGAGCAGTACTTC.

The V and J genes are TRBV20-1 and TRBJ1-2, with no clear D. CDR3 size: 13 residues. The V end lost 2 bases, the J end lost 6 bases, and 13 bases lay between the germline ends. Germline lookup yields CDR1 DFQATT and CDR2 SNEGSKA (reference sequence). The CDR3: CSARLPVGDGYTF. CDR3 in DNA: TGCAGTGCTAGATTGCCGGTGGGAGATGGCTACACCTTC.

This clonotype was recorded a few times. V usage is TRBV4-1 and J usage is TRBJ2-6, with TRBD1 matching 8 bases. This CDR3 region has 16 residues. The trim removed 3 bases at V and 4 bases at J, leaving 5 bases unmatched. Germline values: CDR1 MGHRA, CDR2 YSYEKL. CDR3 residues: CASSHGQGSGANVLTF. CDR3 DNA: TGCGCCAGCAGCCACGGACAGGGTTCGGGGGCCAACGTCCTGACTTTC.

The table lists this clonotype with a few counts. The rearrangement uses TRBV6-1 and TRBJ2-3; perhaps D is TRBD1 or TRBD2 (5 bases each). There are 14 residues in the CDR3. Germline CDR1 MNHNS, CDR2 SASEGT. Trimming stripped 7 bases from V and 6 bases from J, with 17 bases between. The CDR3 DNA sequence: TGTGCCAGCATTGACCGGGACGGCCACGATACGCAGTATTTT. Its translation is CASIDRDGHDTQYF.

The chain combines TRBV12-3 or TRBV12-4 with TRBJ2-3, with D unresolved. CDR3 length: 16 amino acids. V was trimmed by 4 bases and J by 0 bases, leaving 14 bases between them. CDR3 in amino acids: CASSSRTATSTDTQYF. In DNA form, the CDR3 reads TGTGCCAGCAGTTCGAGGACGGCGACTAGCACAGATACGCAGTATTTT.

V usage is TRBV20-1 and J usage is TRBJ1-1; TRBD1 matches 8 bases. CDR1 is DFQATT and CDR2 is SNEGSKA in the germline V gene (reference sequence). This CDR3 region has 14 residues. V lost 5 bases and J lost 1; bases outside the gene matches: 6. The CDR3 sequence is CSAAPGTGNTEAFF. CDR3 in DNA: TGCAGTGCTGCCCCCGGGACAGGGAACACTGAAGCTTTCTTT.

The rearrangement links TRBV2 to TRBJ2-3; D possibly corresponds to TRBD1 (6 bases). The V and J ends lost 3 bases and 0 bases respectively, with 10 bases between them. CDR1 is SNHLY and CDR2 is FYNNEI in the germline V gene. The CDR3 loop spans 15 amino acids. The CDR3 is CASSETGVSTDTQYF. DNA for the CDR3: TGTGCCAGCAGTGAGACAGGAGTCAGCACAGATACGCAGTATTTT. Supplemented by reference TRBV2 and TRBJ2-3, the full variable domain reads EPEVTQTPSHQVTQMGQEVILRCVPISNHLYFYWYRQILGQKVEFLVSFYNNEISEKSEIFDDQFSVERPDGSNFTLKIRSTKLEDSAMYFCASSETGVSTDTQYFGPGTRLTVL.

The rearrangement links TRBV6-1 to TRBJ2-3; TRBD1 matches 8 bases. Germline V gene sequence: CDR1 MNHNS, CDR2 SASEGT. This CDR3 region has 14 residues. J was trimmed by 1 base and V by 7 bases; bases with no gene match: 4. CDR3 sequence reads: CASTLDRGTDTQYF. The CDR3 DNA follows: TGTGCCAGCACGCTGGACAGGGGCACAGATACGCAGTATTTT.